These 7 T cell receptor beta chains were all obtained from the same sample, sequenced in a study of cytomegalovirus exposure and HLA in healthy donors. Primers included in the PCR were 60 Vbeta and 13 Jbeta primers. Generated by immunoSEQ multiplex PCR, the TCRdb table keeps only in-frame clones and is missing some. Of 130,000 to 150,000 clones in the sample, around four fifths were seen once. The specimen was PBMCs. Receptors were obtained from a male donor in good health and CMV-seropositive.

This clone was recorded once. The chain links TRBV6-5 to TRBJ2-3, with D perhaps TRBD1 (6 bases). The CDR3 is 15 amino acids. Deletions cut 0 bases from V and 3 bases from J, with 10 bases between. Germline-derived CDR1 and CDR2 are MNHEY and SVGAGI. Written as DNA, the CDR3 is TGTGCCAGCAGTTACTCGATTGGGACAACAGATACGCAGTATTTT. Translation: CASSYSIGTTDTQYF.

Written as DNA, the CDR3 is TGCGCCAGCAGCGATAATCCGACAGGGGGCTATGGCGGCTACACCTTC. This encodes CASSDNPTGGYGGYTF. The chain links TRBV5-1 to TRBJ1-2; TRBD1 matches at 10 bases. The V gene end was trimmed by 4 bases and the J gene end by 8 bases; junction bases not matched to a gene: 14. The CDR3 spans 16 residues. CDR1 and CDR2 from the germline V gene are SGHRS and YFSETQ.

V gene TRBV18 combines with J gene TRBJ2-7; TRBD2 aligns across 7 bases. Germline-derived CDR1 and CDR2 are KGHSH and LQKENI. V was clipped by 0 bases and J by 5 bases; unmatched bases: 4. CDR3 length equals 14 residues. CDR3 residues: CASSPPGGTNEQYF. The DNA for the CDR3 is TGTGCCAGCTCACCACCGGGAGGGACTAACGAGCAGTACTTC.

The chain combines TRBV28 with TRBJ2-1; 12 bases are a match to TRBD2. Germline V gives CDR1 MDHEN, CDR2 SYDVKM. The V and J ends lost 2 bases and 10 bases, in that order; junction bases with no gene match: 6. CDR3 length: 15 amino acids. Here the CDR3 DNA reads TGTGCCAGCAGTTTAGGACTAGCGGGATTAAAGGAGCAGTTCTTC. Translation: CASSLGLAGLKEQFF.

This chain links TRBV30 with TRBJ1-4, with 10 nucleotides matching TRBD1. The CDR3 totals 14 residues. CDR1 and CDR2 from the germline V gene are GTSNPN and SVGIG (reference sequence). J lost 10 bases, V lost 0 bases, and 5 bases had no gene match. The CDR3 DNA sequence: TGTGCCTGGAGTGTTTACGGGACAGGGGTAAAACTGTTTTTT. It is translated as CAWSVYGTGVKLFF.

CDR3 in DNA: TGTGCCAGCAGTGAATTTCAGGGAAACAATGAGCAGTTCTTC. Translated: CASSEFQGNNEQFF. The genes are TRBV25-1 and TRBJ2-1; TRBD1 might be the D (5 bases). The germline CDR1 and CDR2 sequences are MGHDK and SYGVNS. CDR3 length equals 14 residues. Deletions cut 1 base from V and 5 bases from J, with 9 bases between.

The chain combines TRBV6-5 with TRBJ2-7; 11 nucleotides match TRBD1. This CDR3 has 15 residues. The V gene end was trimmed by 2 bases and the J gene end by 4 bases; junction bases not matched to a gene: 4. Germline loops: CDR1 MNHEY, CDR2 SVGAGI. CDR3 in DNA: TGTGCCAGCAGTTACAAGGGACAGGGGGGTTACGAGCAGTACTTC. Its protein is CASSYKGQGGYEQYF.